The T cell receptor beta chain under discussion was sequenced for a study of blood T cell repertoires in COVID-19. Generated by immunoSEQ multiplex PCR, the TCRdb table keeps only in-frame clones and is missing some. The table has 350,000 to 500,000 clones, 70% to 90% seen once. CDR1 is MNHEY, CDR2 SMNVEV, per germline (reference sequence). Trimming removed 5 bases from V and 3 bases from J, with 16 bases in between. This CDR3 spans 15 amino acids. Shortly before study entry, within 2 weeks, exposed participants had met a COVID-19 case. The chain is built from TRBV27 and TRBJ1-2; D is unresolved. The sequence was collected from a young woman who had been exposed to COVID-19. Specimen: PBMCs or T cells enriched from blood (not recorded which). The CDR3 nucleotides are TGTGCCAGCAGTCCCCAGACGGGAGAAGACTATGGCTACACCTTC. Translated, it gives CASSPQTGEDYGYTF.